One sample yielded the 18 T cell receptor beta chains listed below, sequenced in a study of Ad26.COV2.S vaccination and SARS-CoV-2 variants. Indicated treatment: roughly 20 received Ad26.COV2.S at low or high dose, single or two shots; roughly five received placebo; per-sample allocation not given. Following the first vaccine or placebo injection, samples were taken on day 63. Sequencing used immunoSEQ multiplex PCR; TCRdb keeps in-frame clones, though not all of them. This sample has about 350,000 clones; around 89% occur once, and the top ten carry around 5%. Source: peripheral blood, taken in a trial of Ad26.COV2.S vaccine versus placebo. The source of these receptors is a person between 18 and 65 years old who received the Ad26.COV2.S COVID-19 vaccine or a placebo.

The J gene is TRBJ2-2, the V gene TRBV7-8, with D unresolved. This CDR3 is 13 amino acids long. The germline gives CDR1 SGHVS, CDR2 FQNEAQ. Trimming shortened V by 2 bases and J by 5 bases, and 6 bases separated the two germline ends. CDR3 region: CASSLYGTGELFF. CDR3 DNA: TGTGCCAGCAGCTTATACGGGACCGGGGAGCTGTTTTTT.

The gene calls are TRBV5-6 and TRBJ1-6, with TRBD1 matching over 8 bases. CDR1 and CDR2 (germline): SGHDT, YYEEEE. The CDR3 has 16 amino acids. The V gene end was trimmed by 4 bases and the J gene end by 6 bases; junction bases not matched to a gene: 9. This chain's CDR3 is CASSDSGTGLNSPLHF. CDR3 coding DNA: TGTGCCAGCAGCGACTCAGGGACAGGACTTAATTCACCCCTCCACTTT.

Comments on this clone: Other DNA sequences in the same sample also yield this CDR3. The CDR3 reads CASSQVRAYEQYF. CDR3 sequence (DNA): TGTGCCAGCAGCCAAGTCAGGGCGTACGAGCAGTACTTC. The gene calls are TRBV14 and TRBJ2-7, with a tentative D call TRBD1 (5 bases). V was clipped by 1 base and J by 4 bases, with 8 bases between them. CDR1 is SGHDN, CDR2 FVKESK, per germline. The CDR3 has 13 amino acids.

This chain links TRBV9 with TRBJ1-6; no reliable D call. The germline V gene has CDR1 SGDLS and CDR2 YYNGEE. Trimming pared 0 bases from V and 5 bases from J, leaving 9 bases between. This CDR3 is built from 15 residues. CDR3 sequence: CASSVDNGHNSPLHF. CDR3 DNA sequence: TGTGCCAGCAGCGTAGATAACGGCCATAATTCACCCCTCCACTTT.

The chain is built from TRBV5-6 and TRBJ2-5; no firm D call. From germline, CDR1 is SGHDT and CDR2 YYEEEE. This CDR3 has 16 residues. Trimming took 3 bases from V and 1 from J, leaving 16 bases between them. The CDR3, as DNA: TGTGCCAGCAGCTCGTACGCCTGGCGGTCCCAAGAGACCCAGTACTTC. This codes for CASSSYAWRSQETQYF.

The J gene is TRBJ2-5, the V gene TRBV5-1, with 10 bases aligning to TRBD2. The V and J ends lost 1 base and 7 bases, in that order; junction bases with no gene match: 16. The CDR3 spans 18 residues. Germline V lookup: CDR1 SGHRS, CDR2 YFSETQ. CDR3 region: CASSLPRSGRASLVTQYF. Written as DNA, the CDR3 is TGCGCCAGCAGCTTGCCCAGAAGCGGGAGGGCCTCATTAGTGACCCAGTACTTC.

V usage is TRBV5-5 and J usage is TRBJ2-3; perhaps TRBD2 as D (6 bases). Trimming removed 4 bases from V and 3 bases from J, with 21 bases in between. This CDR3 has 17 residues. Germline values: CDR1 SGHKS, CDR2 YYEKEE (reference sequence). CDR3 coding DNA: TGTGCCAGCAGCCGGGGGAAGGACGCCTTTGGGACAGATACGCAGTATTTT. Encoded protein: CASSRGKDAFGTDTQYF.

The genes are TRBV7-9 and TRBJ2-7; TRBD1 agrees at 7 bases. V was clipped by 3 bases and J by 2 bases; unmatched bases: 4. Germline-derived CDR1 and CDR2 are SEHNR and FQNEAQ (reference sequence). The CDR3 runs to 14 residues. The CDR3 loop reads CASSFQGEAYEQYF. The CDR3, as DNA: TGTGCCAGCAGCTTTCAGGGGGAAGCCTACGAGCAGTACTTC.

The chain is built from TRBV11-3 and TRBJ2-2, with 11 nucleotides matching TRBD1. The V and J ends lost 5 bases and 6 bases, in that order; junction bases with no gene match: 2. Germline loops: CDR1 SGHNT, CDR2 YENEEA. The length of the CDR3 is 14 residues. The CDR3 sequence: CASSRDRGAGELFF. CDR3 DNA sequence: TGTGCCAGCAGCCGGGACAGGGGGGCCGGGGAGCTGTTTTTT.

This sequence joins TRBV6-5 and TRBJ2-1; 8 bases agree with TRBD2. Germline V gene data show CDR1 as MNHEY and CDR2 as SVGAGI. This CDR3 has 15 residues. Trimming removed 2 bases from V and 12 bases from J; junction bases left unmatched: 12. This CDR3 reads CASSYLKREGWGQFF. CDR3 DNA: TGTGCCAGCAGTTACCTTAAACGGGAGGGTTGGGGGCAGTTCTTC.

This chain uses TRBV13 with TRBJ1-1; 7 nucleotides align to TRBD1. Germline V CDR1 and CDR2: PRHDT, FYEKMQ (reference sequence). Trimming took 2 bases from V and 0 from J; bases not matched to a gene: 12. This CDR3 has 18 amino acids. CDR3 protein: CASSLNTNRGSMNTEAFF. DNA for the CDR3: TGTGCCAGCAGCTTAAATACGAACAGGGGAAGCATGAACACTGAAGCTTTCTTT.

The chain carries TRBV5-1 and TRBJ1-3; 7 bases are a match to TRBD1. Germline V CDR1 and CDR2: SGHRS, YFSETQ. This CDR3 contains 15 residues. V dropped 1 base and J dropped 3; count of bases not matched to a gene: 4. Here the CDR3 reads CASSLHQGDGNTIYF. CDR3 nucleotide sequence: TGCGCCAGCAGCTTGCACCAGGGGGATGGAAACACCATATATTTT.

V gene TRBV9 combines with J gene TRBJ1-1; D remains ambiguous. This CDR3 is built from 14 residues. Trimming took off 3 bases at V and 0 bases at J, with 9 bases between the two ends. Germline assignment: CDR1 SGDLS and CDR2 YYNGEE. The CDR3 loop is CASSAQTMNTEAFF. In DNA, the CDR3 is TGTGCCAGCAGCGCCCAGACAATGAACACTGAAGCTTTCTTT.

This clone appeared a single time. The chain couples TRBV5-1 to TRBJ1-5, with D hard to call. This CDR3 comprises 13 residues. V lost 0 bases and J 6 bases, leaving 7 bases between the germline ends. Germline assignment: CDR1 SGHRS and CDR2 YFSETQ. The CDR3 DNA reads TGCGCCAGCAGCTTGGGGGTGGGTCAGCCCCAGCATTTT. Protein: CASSLGVGQPQHF.

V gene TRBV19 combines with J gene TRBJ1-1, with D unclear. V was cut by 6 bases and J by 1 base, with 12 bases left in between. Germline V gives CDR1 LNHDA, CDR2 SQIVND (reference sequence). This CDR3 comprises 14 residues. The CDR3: CASRVLESNTEAFF. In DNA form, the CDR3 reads TGTGCCAGTAGGGTACTGGAATCGAACACTGAAGCTTTCTTT.

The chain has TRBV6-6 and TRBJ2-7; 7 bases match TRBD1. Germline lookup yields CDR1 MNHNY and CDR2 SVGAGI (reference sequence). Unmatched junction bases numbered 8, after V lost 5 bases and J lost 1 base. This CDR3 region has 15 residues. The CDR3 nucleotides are TGTGCCAGCAGTGCTGGGACAGAGGAATCCTACGAGCAGTACTTC. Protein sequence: CASSAGTEESYEQYF.

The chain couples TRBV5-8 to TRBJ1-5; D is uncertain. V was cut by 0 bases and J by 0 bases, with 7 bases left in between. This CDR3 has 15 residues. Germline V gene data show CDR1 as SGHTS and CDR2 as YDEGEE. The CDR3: CASSLVRYSNQPQHF. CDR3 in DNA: TGTGCCAGCAGCTTGGTCCGCTATAGCAATCAGCCCCAGCATTTT.

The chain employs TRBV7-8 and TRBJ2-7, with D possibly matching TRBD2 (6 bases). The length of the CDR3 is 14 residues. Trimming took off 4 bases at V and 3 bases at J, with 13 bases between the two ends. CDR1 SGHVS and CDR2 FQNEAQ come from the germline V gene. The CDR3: CASSWDFEIYEQYF. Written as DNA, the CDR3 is TGTGCCAGCAGCTGGGACTTCGAAATCTACGAGCAGTACTTC.